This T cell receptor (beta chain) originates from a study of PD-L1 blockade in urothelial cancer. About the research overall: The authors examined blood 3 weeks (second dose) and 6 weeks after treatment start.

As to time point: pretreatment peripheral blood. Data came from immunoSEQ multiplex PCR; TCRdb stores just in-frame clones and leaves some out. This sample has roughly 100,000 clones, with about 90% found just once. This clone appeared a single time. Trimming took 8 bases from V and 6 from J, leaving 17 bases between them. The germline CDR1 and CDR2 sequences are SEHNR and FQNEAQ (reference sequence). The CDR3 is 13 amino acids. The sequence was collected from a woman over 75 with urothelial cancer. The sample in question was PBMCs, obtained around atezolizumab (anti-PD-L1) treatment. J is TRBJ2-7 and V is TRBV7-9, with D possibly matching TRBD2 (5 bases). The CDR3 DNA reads TGTGCCAGCGGAGGCGGCTTTGTAGGCGAGCAGTACTTC. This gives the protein CASGGGFVGEQYF.